The text below deals with one T cell receptor (beta chain). Its antigen is not known. These data originate in a study of cytomegalovirus exposure and HLA in healthy donors. Turning to the study itself: Prior work identified 95 million to 120 million unique TCR beta sequences in some 200 million T cells.

Broader study findings: A later analysis reported that several of the most significant clusters appeared to be linked to common viral pathogens, among them Epstein-Barr virus.

The primer mix had 60 Vbeta and 13 Jbeta primers. TCRdb's table, derived via immunoSEQ multiplex PCR, lists solely in-frame clones and lacks some. The repertoire has about 170,000 clones, roughly 80% of them found once; the top ten carry about 3.1%. Germline loops: CDR1 SGHRS, CDR2 YFSETQ. The V end was cut by 0 bases, the J end by 1 base, with 7 bases between. The CDR3 has 14 residues. This chain links TRBV5-1 with TRBJ1-2; D is unresolved. The sequenced sample was PBMCs. The TCR originated in a female donor in good health and CMV-seronegative. The CDR3: CASSLDSINYGYTF. The CDR3 bases are TGCGCCAGCAGCTTGGACTCAATTAACTATGGCTACACCTTC.